The 27 T cell receptor beta chains presented below share a single source sample, sequenced in a study of cytomegalovirus exposure and HLA in healthy donors. The PCR employed 60 Vbeta primers together with 13 Jbeta primers. The table came from immunoSEQ multiplex PCR; TCRdb's copy has only in-frame clones and leaves some out. The sample holds more than 150,000 clones, over 75% seen once. Sequencing used PBMCs. These receptors all come from a girl under three years old in good health and CMV-seronegative.

This chain connects TRBV7-2 to TRBJ1-5; tentatively, D is TRBD1 (5 bases). Germline V gene data show CDR1 as SGHTA and CDR2 as FQGNSA. V was shortened by 2 bases and J by 5 bases, with 19 bases between the two germline ends. The CDR3 is made up of 17 amino acids. The CDR3 DNA sequence: TGTGCCAGCAGCTTAAATTTTAGGTTAGGGGTAGATCAGCCCCAGCATTTT. Amino acids: CASSLNFRLGVDQPQHF.

This clone has just a few counts. The rearrangement joins TRBV27 to TRBJ1-1; D gene unclear. Per the germline V gene, CDR1 is MNHEY and CDR2 is SMNVEV (reference sequence). V was pared by 3 bases and J by 8 bases, with 7 bases between. This CDR3 has 11 amino acids. CDR3: CASSLGREAFF. CDR3 sequence (DNA): TGTGCCAGCAGTTTGGGCAGGGAAGCTTTCTTT.

The chain is built from TRBV5-4 and TRBJ1-2; D might be TRBD1 (5 bases). Germline CDR1 and CDR2: SGHNT and YYREEE (reference sequence). There are 14 residues in the CDR3. The V end lost 0 bases, the J end lost 8 bases, and 14 bases lay between the germline ends. The CDR3 spells CASSLGVAGIGYTF. In DNA, the CDR3 is TGTGCCAGCAGCTTGGGGGTCGCAGGGATCGGCTACACCTTC.

CDR3 DNA: TGTGCCAGCAGCAAGATCAGGGGGCAAGGAGGCTACACCTTC. Translating gives CASSKIRGQGGYTF. The chain combines TRBV21-1 with TRBJ1-2; the tabulated D call, TRBD1, remains unverified against the DNA. TRBV21-1 represents a pseudogene. CDR3 length equals 14 residues.

The sample holds a few counts of this clone. The gene calls are TRBV10-3 and TRBJ1-5; 9 bases are shared with TRBD1. V lost 3 bases, J lost 6 bases, and 6 bases stayed unmatched. CDR1 ENHRY and CDR2 SYGVKD come from the germline V gene. This CDR3 is 15 amino acids long. CDR3 sequence: CAISDSTGGLQPQHF. The CDR3 nucleotides are TGTGCCATCAGTGATAGCACAGGGGGCCTTCAGCCCCAGCATTTT.

V usage is TRBV4-1 and J usage is TRBJ1-2, with D tentatively TRBD1 (6 bases). CDR3 size: 16 residues. Germline V gene lookup returns CDR1 MGHRA and CDR2 YSYEKL. The V gene lost 1 base and the J gene lost 3 bases, with 15 bases spanning the gap. The CDR3 reads CASSQAGRGRDYGYTF. CDR3 nucleotide sequence: TGCGCCAGCAGCCAAGCGGGCAGGGGTCGAGACTATGGCTACACCTTC.

The rearrangement joins TRBV29-1 to TRBJ2-7; the D is unclear. This CDR3 has 12 amino acids. The V and J ends lost 6 bases and 5 bases respectively, with 14 bases between them. Germline V CDR1 and CDR2: SQVTM, ANQGSEA. For the CDR3, the DNA is TGCAGCGTACGACAAGCATGGGACGAGCAGTACTTC. Translation: CSVRQAWDEQYF.

The genes are TRBV19 and TRBJ2-7; D may be TRBD1 (6 bases). Trimming pared 1 base from V and 6 bases from J, leaving 13 bases between. Germline V gene sequence: CDR1 LNHDA, CDR2 SQIVND (reference sequence). CDR3 size: 14 residues. Here the CDR3 DNA reads TGTGCCAGTAGTATAGCACAGGGTGGAGGCGAGCAGTACTTC. It codes for CASSIAQGGGEQYF.

The chain joins TRBV4-1 to TRBJ2-7, with TRBD1 matching 7 bases. V lost 4 bases to trimming and J lost 3 bases; unmatched junction nucleotides: 9. There are 15 residues in the CDR3. CDR1 is MGHRA and CDR2 is YSYEKL in the germline V gene. The chain's CDR3 is CASSPTPTGSYEQYF. The DNA of the CDR3 is TGCGCCAGCAGCCCTACCCCGACAGGGAGCTACGAGCAGTACTTC.

The CDR3 sequence is CASSPDLSSYNEQFF. Here the CDR3 DNA reads TGTGCCAGCAGTCCAGACTTGAGCTCCTACAATGAGCAGTTCTTC. The chain joins TRBV6-5 to TRBJ2-1; no reliable D call. Looked up from germline, CDR1 is MNHEY and CDR2 is SVGAGI. The CDR3 covers 15 residues. Trimming shortened V by 5 bases and J by 0 bases, and 11 bases separated the two germline ends.

The chain combines TRBV28 with TRBJ1-3; 9 nucleotides agree with TRBD1. Per the germline V gene, CDR1 is MDHEN and CDR2 is SYDVKM. CDR3 size: 13 residues. V lost 10 bases, J lost 2 bases, and 3 bases stayed unmatched. The CDR3 DNA follows: TGTGCCACCAGACAGGGGGCTGGAAACACCATATATTTT. Translation gives CATRQGAGNTIYF.

The CDR3 protein is CASSSQTAMNTEAFF. The CDR3 DNA sequence: TGTGCCAGCAGCTCACAGACAGCTATGAACACTGAAGCTTTCTTT. The chain combines TRBV7-8 with TRBJ1-1, with D perhaps TRBD1 (5 bases). Trimming shortened V by 4 bases and J by 0 bases, and 12 bases separated the two germline ends. The length of the CDR3 is 15 residues. The germline CDR1 and CDR2 sequences are SGHVS and FQNEAQ.

This clone was observed a few times. The gene calls are TRBV6-5 and TRBJ2-7, with D possibly TRBD2 on 5 matching bases. The CDR3 covers 14 residues. The germline V and J ends were trimmed by 2 bases and 2 bases, with 10 bases remaining between them. CDR1 and CDR2 (germline): MNHEY, SVGAGI. The CDR3 DNA follows: TGTGCCAGCAGTTACGGAGGTGGGGCCTACGAGCAGTACTTC. Residues: CASSYGGGAYEQYF.

This clone turned up a few times. The V and J genes are TRBV9 and TRBJ2-7; no clear D gene. Looked up from germline, CDR1 is SGDLS and CDR2 is YYNGEE. Trimming took 0 bases from V and 3 from J, leaving 13 bases between them. This CDR3 comprises 15 residues. This CDR3 reads CASSVGVAPDYEQYF. The DNA for the CDR3 is TGTGCCAGCAGCGTAGGGGTAGCCCCCGACTACGAGCAGTACTTC.

The rearrangement links TRBV2 to TRBJ2-3, with 11 bases identical to TRBD2. CDR3 size: 16 residues. Germline values: CDR1 SNHLY, CDR2 FYNNEI. Trimming at V came to 6 bases and at J to 4 bases, leaving 9 bases not matched to a gene. CDR3 bases: TGTGCCAGCAGAACTAGCGGGGGCCCTCGTCCAGATACGCAGTATTTT. Translating gives CASRTSGGPRPDTQYF.

The chain recombines TRBV2 with TRBJ2-5; 8 nucleotides line up with TRBD2. Germline-derived CDR1 and CDR2 are SNHLY and FYNNEI. Losses at the gene ends were 6 bases for V and 7 bases for J; bases not matched to a gene: 7. CDR3 length: 13 amino acids. The CDR3 spells CASRTSVGGTQYF. Written as DNA, the CDR3 is TGTGCCAGCAGGACTAGCGTCGGGGGGACCCAGTACTTC.

V and J are TRBV2 and TRBJ2-7, with a weak D call TRBD2 (5 bases). Germline CDR1 reads SNHLY; CDR2 reads FYNNEI. The CDR3 runs to 13 residues. Trimming removed 6 bases at V and 4 bases at J, with 13 bases between. In DNA form, the CDR3 reads TGTGCCAGCAGCAAAACCCCGGGGTACGAGCAGTACTTC. Translating gives CASSKTPGYEQYF.

This CDR3 is CASSEGVAGVATQYF. DNA for the CDR3: TGTGCCAGCAGTGAAGGAGTAGCGGGGGTGGCTACGCAGTATTTT. V usage is TRBV2 and J usage is TRBJ2-3, with TRBD2 identical over 9 bases. V lost 1 base and J lost 8; bases outside the gene matches: 7. This CDR3 contains 15 residues. Germline CDR1 reads SNHLY; CDR2 reads FYNNEI.

There are a few counts of this clone. This chain joins TRBV5-1 and TRBJ1-6; D is unresolved. Trimming left V 0 bases short and J 6 bases short, with 7 bases between. CDR3 size: 14 residues. The germline V gene has CDR1 SGHRS and CDR2 YFSETQ. The CDR3 reads CASSLGTINSPLHF. CDR3 DNA sequence: TGCGCCAGCAGCTTGGGAACTATTAATTCACCCCTCCACTTT.

The chain combines TRBV5-6 with TRBJ2-5; D might be TRBD1 (6 bases). Germline lookup yields CDR1 SGHDT and CDR2 YYEEEE. V lost 1 base and J 4 bases, leaving 11 bases between the germline ends. The CDR3 sequence is 14 residues long. CDR3 nucleotide sequence: TGTGCCAGCAGCTTGCAGGGGATGGGAGAGACCCAGTACTTC. Encoded protein: CASSLQGMGETQYF.

The V call is TRBV11-2, the J call TRBJ2-7, with D perhaps TRBD2 (7 bases). The germline V gene encodes CDR1 SGHAT and CDR2 FQNNGV. Trimming stripped 7 bases from V and 2 bases from J, with 15 bases between. This CDR3 region has 14 residues. CDR3 region: CASNLGGLAYEQYF. Here the CDR3 DNA reads TGTGCCAGCAACCTCGGGGGGCTCGCCTACGAGCAGTACTTC.

This rearrangement joins TRBV4-2 to TRBJ1-1; TRBD1 might be the D (6 bases). There are 17 residues in the CDR3. Between the trimmed V and J ends, which lost 4 bases and 2 bases, there was a span of 20 bases. Germline CDR1 LGHNA, CDR2 YNFKEQ. The CDR3: CASSPPRGGGGNTEAFF. As DNA, the CDR3 is TGTGCCAGCAGCCCGCCCAGGGGCGGGGGGGGAAACACTGAAGCTTTCTTT.

The chain is built from TRBV4-2 and TRBJ1-5, with no clear D. CDR1 is LGHNA, CDR2 YNFKEQ, per germline. V was shortened by 0 bases and J by 2 bases, with 11 bases between the two germline ends. This CDR3 is 16 amino acids long. The CDR3 spells CASSQDLGRGNQPQHF. CDR3 in DNA: TGTGCCAGCAGCCAAGATCTGGGGAGGGGCAATCAGCCCCAGCATTTT.

The chain links TRBV7-2 to TRBJ2-1, with D perhaps matching TRBD1 (6 bases). Germline CDR1 and CDR2: SGHTA and FQGNSA. The V and J ends lost 4 bases and 4 bases respectively, with 14 bases between them. CDR3 length: 15 amino acids. The CDR3 here is CASSYGGNTYNEQFF. The CDR3 bases are TGTGCCAGCAGCTATGGGGGCAATACATACAATGAGCAGTTCTTC.

This clone was recorded once. This sequence joins TRBV5-6 and TRBJ2-2; TRBD2 aligns across 10 bases. Germline trimming cut 4 bases from V and 3 bases from J; bases unmatched to any gene: 6. CDR3 length: 16 amino acids. Germline lookup yields CDR1 SGHDT and CDR2 YYEEEE. The DNA for the CDR3 is TGTGCCAGCAGCAAAAAACTAGCGGGGTACACCGGGGAGCTGTTTTTT. Translating gives CASSKKLAGYTGELFF.

CDR3 nucleotides: TGTGCCAGCAGCGGTGGCGGAGTCCAAGAGACCCAGTACTTC. Protein sequence: CASSGGGVQETQYF. This rearrangement joins TRBV9 to TRBJ2-5; D is unclear. The CDR3 consists of 14 residues. Germline CDR1 SGDLS, CDR2 YYNGEE. Trimming shortened V by 3 bases and J by 1 base, and 10 bases separated the two germline ends.

This chain joins TRBV6-5 and TRBJ1-1; D gene ambiguous. Between the trimmed V and J ends, which lost 0 bases and 0 bases, there was a span of 8 bases. The CDR3 is made up of 15 amino acids. Germline CDR1 is MNHEY and CDR2 is SVGAGI. The DNA of the CDR3 is TGTGCCAGCAGTTACTCCAGAAATATGAACACTGAAGCTTTCTTT. Translation: CASSYSRNMNTEAFF.